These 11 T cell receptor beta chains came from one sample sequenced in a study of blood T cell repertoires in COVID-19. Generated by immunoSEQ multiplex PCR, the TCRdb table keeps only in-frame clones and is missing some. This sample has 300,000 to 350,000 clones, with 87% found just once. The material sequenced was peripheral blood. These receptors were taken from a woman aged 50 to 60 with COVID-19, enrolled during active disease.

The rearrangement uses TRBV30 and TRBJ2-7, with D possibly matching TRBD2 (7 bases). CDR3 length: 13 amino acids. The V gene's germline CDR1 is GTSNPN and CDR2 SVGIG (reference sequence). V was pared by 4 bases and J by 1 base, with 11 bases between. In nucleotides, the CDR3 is TGTGCCTGGACGGGGGGCTTGTCCTACGAGCAGTACTTC. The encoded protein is CAWTGGLSYEQYF.

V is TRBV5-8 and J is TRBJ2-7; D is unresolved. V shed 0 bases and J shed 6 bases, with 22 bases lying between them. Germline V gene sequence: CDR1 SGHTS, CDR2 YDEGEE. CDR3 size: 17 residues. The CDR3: CASSLGFFALLNGEQYF. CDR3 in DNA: TGTGCCAGCAGCTTGGGGTTTTTCGCCCTCTTAAACGGCGAGCAGTACTTC. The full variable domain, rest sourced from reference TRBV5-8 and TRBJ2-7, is EAGVTQSPTHLIKTRGQQATLRCSPISGHTSVYWYQQALGLGLQFLLWYDEGEERNRGNFPPRFSGRQFPNYSSELNVNALELEDSALYLCASSLGFFALLNGEQYFGPGTRLTVT.

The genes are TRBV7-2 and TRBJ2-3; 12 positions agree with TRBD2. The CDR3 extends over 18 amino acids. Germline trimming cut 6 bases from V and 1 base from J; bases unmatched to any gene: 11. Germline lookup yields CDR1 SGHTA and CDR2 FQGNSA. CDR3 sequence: CASRPGLAGLLGTDTQYF. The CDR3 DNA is TGTGCCAGCAGACCGGGACTAGCGGGCCTCCTTGGCACAGATACGCAGTATTTT.

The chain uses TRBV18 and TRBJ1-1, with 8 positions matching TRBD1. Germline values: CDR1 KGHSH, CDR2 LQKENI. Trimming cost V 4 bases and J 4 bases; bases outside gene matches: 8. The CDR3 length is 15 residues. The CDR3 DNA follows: TGTGCCAGCTCACGGACCGGGACAGGTTTCACTGAAGCTTTCTTT. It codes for CASSRTGTGFTEAFF.

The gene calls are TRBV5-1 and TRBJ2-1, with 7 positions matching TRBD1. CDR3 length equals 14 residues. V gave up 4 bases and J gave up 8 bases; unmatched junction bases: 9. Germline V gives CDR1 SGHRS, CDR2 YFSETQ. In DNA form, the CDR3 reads TGCGCCAGCAGCCTAAGACAGGGTTTAGATGAGCAGTTCTTC. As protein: CASSLRQGLDEQFF.

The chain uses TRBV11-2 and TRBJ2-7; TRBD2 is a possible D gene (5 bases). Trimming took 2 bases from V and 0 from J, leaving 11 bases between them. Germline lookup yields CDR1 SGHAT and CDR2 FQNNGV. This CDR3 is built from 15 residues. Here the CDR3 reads CASSLHGGLSYEQYF. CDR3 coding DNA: TGTGCCAGCAGCTTACATGGCGGACTCTCCTACGAGCAGTACTTC.

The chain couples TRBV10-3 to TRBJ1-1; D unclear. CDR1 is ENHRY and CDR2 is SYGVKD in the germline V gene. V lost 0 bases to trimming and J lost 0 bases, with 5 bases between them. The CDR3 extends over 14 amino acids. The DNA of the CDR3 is TGTGCCATCAGTGAGTCGACATTGAACACTGAAGCTTTCTTT. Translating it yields CAISESTLNTEAFF.

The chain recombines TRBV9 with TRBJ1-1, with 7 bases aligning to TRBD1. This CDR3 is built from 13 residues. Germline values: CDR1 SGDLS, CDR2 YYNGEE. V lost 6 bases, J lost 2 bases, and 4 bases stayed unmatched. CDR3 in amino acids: CASTGTVNTEAFF. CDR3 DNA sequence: TGTGCCAGCACGGGGACAGTAAACACTGAAGCTTTCTTT. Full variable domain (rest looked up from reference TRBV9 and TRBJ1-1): DSGVTQTPKHLITATGQRVTLRCSPRSGDLSVYWYQQSLDQGLQFLIQYYNGEERAKGNILERFSAQQFPDLHSELNLSSLELGDSALYFCASTGTVNTEAFFGQGTRLTVV.

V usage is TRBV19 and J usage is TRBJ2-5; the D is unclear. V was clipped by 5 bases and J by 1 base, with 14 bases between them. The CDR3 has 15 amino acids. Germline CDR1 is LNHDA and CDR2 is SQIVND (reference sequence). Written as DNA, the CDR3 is TGTGCCAGTAGTCCGGCGGCAAAGTCCCAAGAGACCCAGTACTTC. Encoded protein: CASSPAAKSQETQYF.

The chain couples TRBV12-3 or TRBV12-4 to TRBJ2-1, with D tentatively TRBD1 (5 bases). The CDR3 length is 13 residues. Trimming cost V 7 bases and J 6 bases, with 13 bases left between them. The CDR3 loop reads CASIGVGPNEQFF. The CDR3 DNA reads TGTGCCAGCATAGGGGTGGGGCCCAATGAGCAGTTCTTC.

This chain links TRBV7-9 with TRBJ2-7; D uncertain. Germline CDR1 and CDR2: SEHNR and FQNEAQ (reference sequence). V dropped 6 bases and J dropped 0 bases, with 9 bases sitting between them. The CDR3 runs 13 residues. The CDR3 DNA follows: TGTGCCAGCAGTCCATACAGCTCCTACGAGCAGTACTTC. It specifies CASSPYSSYEQYF.